This TCR beta chain was captured in a study of healthy donors' naive CD4 and CD8 T cells (dated by TCRdb to between 2015 and 2017). As for the study more broadly: Donor selection covered three age groups (20-25, 40-50 and 60-70 years) with over 5 people in each, and the resulting cohort had a mean age of 44 and was half female. The TCR alpha libraries followed the same workflow as the beta chain, except for a newly designed primer set that covered all functional IMGT alpha gene variants. To examine how TCR variation is linked to lineage commitment, the study sequenced rearranged TCR alpha and beta chains from naive CD4+ and CD8+ T cells. The peripheral blood mononuclear cells came from about 18 individuals who were healthy and unrelated. The donors were HLA-typed by sequencing at HLA-A, -B, -C, -DRB1, -DQB1 and -DPB1, using the SBTexcellerator protocol, an ABI3130xl analyzer and SBTengine software. Here is what the overall study found, with its caveats: Possible repertoire bias from homeostatic proliferation of naive T cells was not directly addressed. V genes, J genes and CDR3 charge together appeared to explain approximately 12% of CD4/CD8 propensity variance, in a largely additive manner. Because the alpha and beta chains were sequenced in bulk, pairing them was not possible, and so effects of the combined chains went unevaluated. Most V and J gene segments were reportedly biased between naive CD4+ and CD8+ cells, consistently across donors and independent of HLA genotype. In both chains, CD4+ lineage was associated with a positively charged CDR3 and CD8+ lineage with a negatively charged CDR3.

Cells with a CD4+CD8-CD45RO-CD45RA+ profile were isolated by FACS and defined as naive CD4+ T cells, and those with a CD8+CD4-CD45RA+CD27bright profile were defined as naive CD8+ T cells. Antibodies against CD4 (RPA-T4), CD8 (SK1), CD27 (O323), CD45RA (HI100) and CD45RO (UCHL1) were used for sorting. In the case of this clonotype: Its antigen remains unidentified. Base qualities are not recorded, but no much larger clone differs from it by a single base.

Sequencing was performed on a 454 GS FLX Titanium. A previously published linear amplification protocol was used to construct TCR libraries from around 0.45 ug of total RNA. Sequencing was carried out on the Roche/454 Genome Sequencer using Titanium chemistry. In the source study's methods: From several of the healthy donors, about 78,000 rearranged TCR alpha transcripts were sequenced. Duplicate transcripts were removed, and each unique TCR clonotype was defined by its CDR3 junction following IMGT nomenclature. Using logistic regression in R 2.13.0, the researchers modeled CD4 versus CD8 status as a function of V and J genes, with an adjustment for donor effects and a Bonferroni correction for multiple testing. TCRdb redid the processing of the public reads, applying fastp at Q25 and MiXCR, and retained in-frame beta chains. Entries are consolidated by CDR3 protein sequence, retaining the most common genes and DNA. Clone size and V and J calls follow TCRdb, not the original study. Counted in this sample were roughly 200,000 distinct CDR3 sequences; under 85% of them appeared once. Together, the top ten hold more than 2% of the sample.

Its CDR3 holds 14 amino acids, cysteine through phenylalanine. The only DNA kept is the CDR3, 42 bases in frame from the first base. As encoded in the germline V gene (reference sequence), CDR1 is DFQATT while CDR2 is SNEGSKA. Germline trimming amounts to 2 bases on V and 6 bases on J, with 7 as the count of junction bases outside the gene matches. The rearranged segments are TRBV20-1 and TRBJ1-5; a stretch of 7 junction bases matches TRBD1. The sample consisted of naive CD4+ and CD8+ T cells sorted from blood, pooled from several donors. The cell subset or site label here, explained by the study, means: FACS-sorted naive CD4+ (CD45RO-CD45RA+) and naive CD8+ (CD45RA+CD27bright) T cells. This sequence was found in a pool of human donors in good health; the sample pools cells from several healthy donors. CDR3 protein: CSARSDRDTQPQHF. The DNA sequence is TGCAGTGCTAGAAGTGACAGGGACACTCAGCCCCAGCATTTT.